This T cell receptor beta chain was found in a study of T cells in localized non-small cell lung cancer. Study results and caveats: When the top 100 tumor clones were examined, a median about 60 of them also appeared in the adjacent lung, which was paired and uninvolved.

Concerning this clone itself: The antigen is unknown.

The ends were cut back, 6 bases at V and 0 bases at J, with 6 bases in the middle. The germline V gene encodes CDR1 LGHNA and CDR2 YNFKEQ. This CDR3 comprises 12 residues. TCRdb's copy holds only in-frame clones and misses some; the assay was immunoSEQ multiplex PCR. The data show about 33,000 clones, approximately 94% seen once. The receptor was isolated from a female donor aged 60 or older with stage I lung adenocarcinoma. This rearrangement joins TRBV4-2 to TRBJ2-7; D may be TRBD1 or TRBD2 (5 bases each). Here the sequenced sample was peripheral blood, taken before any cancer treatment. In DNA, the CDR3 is TGTGCCAGCAGGGGGGACTCCTACGAGCAGTACTTC. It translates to CASRGDSYEQYF.